The rows below give T cell receptor beta chains drawn from one sample of a study of blood T cell repertoires in COVID-19. Only in-frame clones appear in the TCRdb table, and some are missing; sequencing was by immunoSEQ multiplex PCR. This sample yields more than 200,000 clones, of which around 87% are seen a single time; over 4% belongs to the top ten. Sequencing was carried out using peripheral blood. The receptor set was obtained from an older woman with COVID-19, enrolled during active disease. Both conserved end residues are part of each CDR3. The D gene is left open where the match is weak. Some rows mark clone size as missing; the rest say once, few, many or name a class of expanded clone.

V gene	CDR3 length	J gene	clone size	D gene	CDR3 DNA	CDR3 protein
TRBV5-1	14	TRBJ2-1	NA	NA	TGCGCCAGCAGCTTGAGTGTAGTCGGCAATGAGCAGTTCTTC	CASSLSVVGNEQFF
TRBV6-5	14	TRBJ2-1	NA	NA	TGTGCCAGCAGCTACGGACAGTCCTACAATGAGCAGTTCTTC	CASSYGQSYNEQFF
TRBV9	15	TRBJ2-2	NA	TRBD2	TGTGCCAGCAGCCCTGGACTAGCCATCACCGGGGAGCTGTTTTTT	CASSPGLAITGELFF
TRBV7-3	16	TRBJ2-5	NA	TRBD2	TGTGCCAGCAGCTTAGATGGGAGGGCCGCCCTGAAGACCCAGTACTTC	CASSLDGRAALKTQYF
TRBV13	14	TRBJ2-5	NA	TRBD2	TGTGCCAGCAGCTTAAGGCGGGAGAGAGAGACCCAGTACTTC	CASSLRRERETQYF
TRBV5-1	14	TRBJ1-4	once	NA	TGCGCCAGCAGCTTTGCCCTAGCGAATGAAAAACTGTTTTTT	CASSFALANEKLFF
TRBV6-2/TRBV6-3	16	TRBJ2-1	once	TRBD2	TGTGCCAGCAGCGACGGGTTAGCGGGAGTAGTTAATGAGCAGTTCTTC	CASSDGLAGVVNEQFF
TRBV19	13	TRBJ2-1	NA	TRBD2	TGTGCCAGTAGTGCGAGGGGACTAGCGGAACAGTTCTTC	CASSARGLAEQFF
TRBV6-1	16	TRBJ1-5	NA	NA	TGTGCCAGCAGTGGAGGAAGGGGTTATAGCAATCAGCCCCAGCATTTT	CASSGGRGYSNQPQHF
TRBV7-9	14	TRBJ2-5	few	NA	TGTGCCAGCAGCTTAGTGGGGCCACAAGAGACCCAGTACTTC	CASSLVGPQETQYF
TRBV5-1	15	TRBJ2-5	NA	NA	TGCGCCAGCAGGGGCAGGGGCCGTGGACAAGAGACCCAGTACTTC	CASRGRGRGQETQYF
TRBV28	17	TRBJ2-1	NA	TRBD2	TGTGCCAGCACCGTCCCCTTAGCGGGAGGCTCCTACAATGAGCAGTTCTTC	CASTVPLAGGSYNEQFF
TRBV6-4	15	TRBJ1-4	few	NA	TGTGCCAGCAGTGTTCCGGGACATAACGAGGAAAAACTGTTTTTT	CASSVPGHNEEKLFF
TRBV7-8	17	TRBJ1-2	NA	NA	TGTGCCAGCAGCTTAGTTCTCCGCCTAACCTCTAACTATGGCTACACCTTC	CASSLVLRLTSNYGYTF
TRBV18	13	TRBJ2-5	NA	NA	TGTGCCAGCTCACCGAACGAGCAAGAGACCCAGTACTTC	CASSPNEQETQYF
TRBV30	14	TRBJ2-7	NA	TRBD2	TGTGCCTGGAGATTGGCGGGGGGCTCCTACGAGCAGTACTTC	CAWRLAGGSYEQYF
TRBV5-6	14	TRBJ1-1	NA	NA	TGTGCCAGCAGCTTGGCAGGGTTTGGCACTGAAGCTTTCTTT	CASSLAGFGTEAFF
TRBV9	15	TRBJ2-7	NA	NA	TGTGCCAGCAGCGTAGGGCCCCAAGGGGGCTACGAGCAGTACTTC	CASSVGPQGGYEQYF
TRBV7-8	15	TRBJ1-5	NA	NA	TGTGCCAGCAGCCGCGGACCGGGAAGCAATCAGCCCCAGCATTTT	CASSRGPGSNQPQHF
TRBV19	17	TRBJ1-5	NA	TRBD1	TGTGCCAGTAGTCCCCACCCCGGGACAGTCAGCAATCAGCCCCAGCATTTT	CASSPHPGTVSNQPQHF
TRBV5-1	13	TRBJ1-2	NA	NA	TGCGCCAGCAGCTTGGCAGGGGCGGATGGCTACACCTTC	CASSLAGADGYTF
TRBV15	15	TRBJ1-1	NA	TRBD1	TGTGCCACCAGCAGAGTTAGGGGGCCGAGCACTGAAGCTTTCTTT	CATSRVRGPSTEAFF
TRBV7-9	15	TRBJ2-5	once	TRBD2	TGTGCCAGCAGCTTAGTCCTAGCGGGCCAAGAGACCCAGTACTTC	CASSLVLAGQETQYF
TRBV7-3	16	TRBJ2-1	NA	NA	TGTGCCAGCAGCTTACAATCGACACCTGGAAACAATGAGCAGTTCTTC	CASSLQSTPGNNEQFF
TRBV5-4	15	TRBJ1-3	NA	TRBD1	TGTGCCAGCAGCGTGTGGACAGGGCATAAGGACACCATATATTTT	CASSVWTGHKDTIYF
TRBV30	15	TRBJ1-4	NA	NA	TGTGCCTGGAGTGTGGGCGTCCTCGATAGGCAAAAACTGTTTTTT	CAWSVGVLDRQKLFF
TRBV20-1	12	TRBJ1-5	once	NA	TGCAGTGCTAGTGGTATCAATCAGCCCCAGCATTTT	CSASGINQPQHF
TRBV4-1	14	TRBJ1-1	NA	NA	TGCGCCAGCAGCCAAGTAATACAGATCACTGAAGCTTTCTTT	CASSQVIQITEAFF
TRBV18	15	TRBJ1-2	NA	TRBD1	TGTGCCAGCTCACCGTTGAACAGGGGGCAGAGTGGCTACACCTTC	CASSPLNRGQSGYTF
TRBV5-1	15	TRBJ1-6	once	NA	TGCGCCAGCAGCTTGTCGGGTCCAGTGAATTCACCCCTCCACTTT	CASSLSGPVNSPLHF
TRBV19	16	TRBJ2-1	NA	NA	TGTGCCAGTACCCCCCCGGGGGCGGGGGAAGACAATGAGCAGTTCTTC	CASTPPGAGEDNEQFF
TRBV24-1	16	TRBJ2-1	NA	TRBD2	TGTGCCACCAGTGATTTACGACTAGCGGGAGTAGGAGAGCAGTTCTTC	CATSDLRLAGVGEQFF
TRBV30	14	TRBJ2-7	NA	TRBD1	TGTGCGATGTCGAGGGGGCGCGGGTCCTACGAGCAGTACTTC	CAMSRGRGSYEQYF
TRBV11-3	13	TRBJ1-1	NA	NA	TGTGCCAGCAGCTTAGGAGTGAACACTGAAGCTTTCTTT	CASSLGVNTEAFF
TRBV14	15	TRBJ2-5	NA	NA	TGTGCCAGCAGCCAAGAGCGTCCCCCGAAGGAGACCCAGTACTTC	CASSQERPPKETQYF
TRBV6-2/TRBV6-3	15	TRBJ2-1	NA	TRBD2	TGTGCCAGCAGTAACCCCCGGACTAGCGGCTCAGGGCAGTTCTTC	CASSNPRTSGSGQFF
TRBV6-5	14	TRBJ1-3	NA	NA	TGTGCCACGGGCAGGGGAAGCATAGGCGACACCATATATTTT	CATGRGSIGDTIYF
TRBV2	13	TRBJ2-7	NA	TRBD1	TGTGCCAGGAGGGGACAGGGGGCCAACGAGCAGTACTTC	CARRGQGANEQYF
TRBV18	15	TRBJ1-4	NA	NA	TGTGCCAGCTCACCGAGCGGGACACCGAATGAAAAACTGTTTTTT	CASSPSGTPNEKLFF
TRBV6-2/TRBV6-3	17	TRBJ2-1	NA	NA	TGTGCCAGCAGTTTCTTAGGGGCCGAGACTCTCTACAATGAGCAGTTCTTC	CASSFLGAETLYNEQFF
TRBV4-2	14	TRBJ1-1	NA	NA	TGTGCCAGCAGCCAAGATCGGGGTTTTACTGAAGCTTTCTTT	CASSQDRGFTEAFF
TRBV19	16	TRBJ2-5	NA	TRBD2	TGTGCCAGTAGTTCGGCGGGAGTTTCGTTAGGAGAGACCCAGTACTTC	CASSSAGVSLGETQYF
TRBV3-1/TRBV3-2	13	TRBJ1-4	NA	NA	TGTGCCAGCAGCCAAGTGGACAAGGGAAAGGTCCGGTTT	CASSQVDKGKVRF
TRBV7-9	13	TRBJ1-6	NA	NA	TGTGCCAGCAGCCCAGGCGTCCTTTCACCCCTCCACTTT	CASSPGVLSPLHF
TRBV7-6	14	TRBJ2-1	NA	TRBD2	TGTGCCAGCAGCTCTGGGACTAGCGGGAGGGAGCAGTTCTTC	CASSSGTSGREQFF
TRBV7-2	17	TRBJ1-2	NA	NA	TGTGCCAGCAGCTCCGACTCCGGGCCCAGTAGGGGCTATGGCTACACCTTC	CASSSDSGPSRGYGYTF
TRBV5-1	17	TRBJ2-7	NA	NA	TGCGCCAGCACGTTAATGGGGCCGTCGGGTCGATACTACGAGCAGTACTTC	CASTLMGPSGRYYEQYF
TRBV7-6	15	TRBJ2-7	NA	TRBD2	TGTGCCAGCAGCTTAATTGCTAGCGGCAATTACGAGCAGTACTTC	CASSLIASGNYEQYF
TRBV5-1	16	TRBJ2-1	NA	TRBD2	TGCGCCAGCAGCTTGGTACAGCTAGCGGGGGGGAATGAGCAGTTCTTC	CASSLVQLAGGNEQFF